This T cell receptor beta chain derives from a study of T cell changes during pregnancy in multiple sclerosis. Only in-frame clones appear in the TCRdb table, and some are missing; sequencing was by immunoSEQ multiplex PCR. This sample has roughly 69,000 clones, with roughly 93% found just once. The CDR3 sequence is 13 residues long. CDR1 is MNHEY, CDR2 SMNVEV, per germline (reference sequence). V dropped 5 bases and J dropped 10 bases, with 18 bases sitting between them. J is TRBJ2-7 and V is TRBV27, with D maybe TRBD1 (6 bases). Source: peripheral blood, taken in the third trimester of pregnancy. The TCR was taken from a female donor with multiple sclerosis, enrolled in a pregnancy study. Written as DNA, the CDR3 is TGTGCCAGCAGTCCTCCGCCTGGACAGATACAGTACTTC. This encodes CASSPPPGQIQYF.